Listed below are T cell receptor beta chains from one sample, sequenced in a study of CD8+ T cells in alopecia areata. The method was immunoSEQ multiplex PCR; TCRdb's version includes in-frame clones alone and lacks a portion of them. The data show about 270,000 clones, roughly 60% seen once. The material was CD4+ T cells sorted from blood, obtained at approximately week 51, from a patient treated with tofacitinib. The receptors derive from a human donor with alopecia areata. Both conserved end residues are part of each CDR3. A D gene is named only where the DNA matches it firmly. Size values are once, few and many counts, or a class for expanded clones, and some rows have none.

d_gene	v_gene	j_gene	abundance	CDR3aa	CDR3nt
TRBD2	TRBV9	TRBJ2-3	once	CASSPLAEFTDTQYF	TGTGCCAGCAGTCCCCTAGCGGAATTCACAGATACGCAGTATTTT
-	TRBV19	TRBJ2-2	-	CASTPRAFLTGELFF	TGTGCCAGTACCCCACGCGCTTTCCTCACCGGGGAGCTGTTTTTT
-	TRBV7-2	TRBJ2-2	-	CASSPDIRTGELFF	TGTGCCAGCAGCCCGGACATCCGCACCGGGGAGCTGTTTTTT
TRBD1	TRBV7-2	TRBJ2-4	few	CASSLGQGDIQYF	TGTGCCAGCAGCTTAGGACAGGGTGACATTCAGTACTTC
TRBD2	TRBV2	TRBJ2-5	-	CASSGGREGETQYF	TGTGCCAGCAGTGGTGGCAGGGAGGGCGAGACCCAGTACTTC
TRBD1	TRBV19	TRBJ2-4	-	CASTDTGDRIQYF	TGTGCCAGTACGGATACAGGGGACAGAATTCAGTACTTC
-	TRBV7-7	TRBJ2-5	-	CASSLMGSTQYF	TGTGCTAGCAGCTTGATGGGGTCCACCCAGTACTTC
-	TRBV6-5	TRBJ2-5	-	CASSTRGRSGETQYF	TGTGCCAGCAGTACTAGGGGTCGTTCGGGAGAGACCCAGTACTTC
-	TRBV29-1	TRBJ2-2	-	CSVRVGELFF	TGCAGCGTTAGGGTCGGGGAGCTGTTTTTT
-	TRBV29-1	TRBJ1-1	-	CSVEGLSDGNTEAFF	TGCAGCGTTGAGGGACTCTCGGACGGGAACACTGAAGCTTTCTTT
TRBD1	TRBV30	TRBJ1-5	-	CAWNQGGASNQPQHF	TGTGCCTGGAACCAGGGGGGTGCAAGCAATCAGCCCCAGCATTTT
TRBD1	TRBV10-3	TRBJ2-1	-	CAISGGAGTGYNEQFF	TGTGCCATCAGTGGGGGCGCCGGGACAGGGTACAATGAGCAGTTCTTC
TRBD1	TRBV5-4	TRBJ1-6	-	CASSPGQVLGNSPLHF	TGTGCCAGCAGCCCGGGACAGGTCCTAGGGAATTCACCCCTCCACTTT
TRBD2	TRBV15	TRBJ2-5	few	CATSRGGDYQETQYF	TGTGCCACCAGCAGAGGTGGGGACTATCAAGAGACCCAGTACTTC
-	TRBV27	TRBJ2-1	-	CASSFGQSSYNEQFF	TGTGCCAGCAGTTTCGGACAAAGCTCCTACAATGAGCAGTTCTTC
-	TRBV6-5	TRBJ1-2	-	CASSYSGGFGYTF	TGTGCCAGCAGTTACTCTGGGGGGTTCGGCTACACCTTC
-	TRBV20-1	TRBJ2-3	few	CSALNTDTQYF	TGCAGTGCCCTAAACACAGATACGCAGTATTTT
-	TRBV7-9	TRBJ2-3	-	CASSPVGGPRGDLGDTQYF	TGTGCCAGCAGCCCCGTCGGGGGCCCCCGAGGGGACCTCGGGGATACGCAGTATTTT
-	TRBV7-9	TRBJ2-2	-	CASSQTWMTGELFF	TGTGCCAGCAGCCAAACATGGATGACCGGGGAGCTGTTTTTT
TRBD1	TRBV9	TRBJ1-6	-	CASSVGDRVYNSPLHF	TGTGCCAGCAGCGTAGGGGACAGGGTCTATAATTCACCCCTCCACTTT
-	TRBV7-9	TRBJ1-6	few	CASRPPGLYNSPLHF	TGTGCCAGCAGACCGCCGGGGCTCTATAATTCACCCCTCCACTTT
TRBD1	TRBV29-1	TRBJ1-1	few	CSGQGRTEAFF	TGCAGCGGACAGGGGCGGACTGAAGCTTTCTTT
-	TRBV7-2	TRBJ1-2	few	CASSLSGTNYGYTF	TGTGCCAGCAGCTTATCCGGGACTAACTATGGCTACACCTTC
TRBD1	TRBV6-6	TRBJ2-5	-	CASSYPGQGRETQYF	TGTGCCAGCAGTTACCCGGGACAGGGACGAGAGACCCAGTACTTC
TRBD2	TRBV14	TRBJ2-1	-	CASSHLLLAGANEQFF	TGTGCCAGCAGCCACCTTCTACTAGCGGGGGCTAATGAGCAGTTCTTC
-	TRBV2	TRBJ1-2	once	CASSDRAGGYTF	TGTGCCAGCAGTGATCGGGCGGGCGGCTACACCTTC
-	TRBV29-1	TRBJ2-5	-	CSVRARGPQETQYF	TGCAGCGTGCGAGCGAGGGGACCACAAGAGACCCAGTACTTC
-	TRBV29-1	TRBJ2-7	few	CSVRAAWEQYF	TGCAGCGTCCGGGCGGCTTGGGAGCAGTACTTC
-	TRBV23-1	TRBJ1-6	-	CASSLVPIGPNIYNSPLHF	TGCGCCAGCAGTCTCGTCCCGATAGGCCCGAATATCTATAATTCACCCCTCCACTTT
TRBD1	TRBV2	TRBJ2-1	-	CATAGQVYNEQFF	TGTGCCACCGCAGGACAGGTCTACAATGAGCAGTTCTTC
-	TRBV9	TRBJ1-3	few	CASSIGGNTIYF	TGTGCCAGCAGCATCGGAGGAAACACCATATATTTT
-	TRBV7-2	TRBJ2-5	-	CASSFGTSQGLETQYF	TGTGCCAGCAGCTTTGGGACCAGCCAGGGCTTAGAGACCCAGTACTTC
-	TRBV6-6	TRBJ2-1	-	CASSYIQGGLRIF	TGTGCCAGCAGTTACATACAGGGGGGGCTAAGGATCTTC
-	TRBV18	TRBJ1-1	-	CASSRSGSGAFF	TGTGCCAGCTCACGTTCTGGGTCCGGAGCTTTCTTT
TRBD1	TRBV7-8	TRBJ1-1	few	CASSLRTGNTEAFF	TGTGCCAGCAGCCTCCGGACAGGGAACACTGAAGCTTTCTTT
TRBD2	TRBV28	TRBJ2-3	-	CASSSPLGGGTTKWNTQYF	TGTGCCAGCAGTTCCCCTCTAGGCGGGGGGACCACAAAGTGGAATACGCAGTATTTT
-	TRBV15	TRBJ2-5	-	CATSRGKSGTQYF	TGTGCCACCAGCAGAGGAAAGTCAGGGACCCAGTACTTC
TRBD2	TRBV30	TRBJ2-1	-	CACSPSGGISYNEQFF	TGTGCCTGTAGCCCTAGCGGGGGAATCTCCTACAATGAGCAGTTCTTC
TRBD2	TRBV30	TRBJ2-5	-	CACGPAGGRETQYF	TGTGCCTGCGGTCCTGCGGGGGGGCGGGAGACCCAGTACTTC
-	TRBV5-4	TRBJ2-2	few	CASSFSRDTGELFF	TGTGCCAGCAGCTTTAGCAGGGACACCGGGGAGCTGTTTTTT